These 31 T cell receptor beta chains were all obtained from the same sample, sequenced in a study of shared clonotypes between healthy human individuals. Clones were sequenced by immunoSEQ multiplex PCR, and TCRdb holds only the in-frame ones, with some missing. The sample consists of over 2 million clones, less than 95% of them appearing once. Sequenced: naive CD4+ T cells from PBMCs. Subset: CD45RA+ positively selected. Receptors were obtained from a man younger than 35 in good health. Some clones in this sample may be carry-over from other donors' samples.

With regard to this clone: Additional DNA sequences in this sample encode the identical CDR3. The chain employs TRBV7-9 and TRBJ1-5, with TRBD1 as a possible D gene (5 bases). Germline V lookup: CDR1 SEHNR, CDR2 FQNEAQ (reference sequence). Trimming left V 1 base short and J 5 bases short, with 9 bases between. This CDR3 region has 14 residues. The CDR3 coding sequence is TGTGCCAGCAGCTTAGGGGGGGGAGATCAGCCCCAGCATTTT. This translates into CASSLGGGDQPQHF.

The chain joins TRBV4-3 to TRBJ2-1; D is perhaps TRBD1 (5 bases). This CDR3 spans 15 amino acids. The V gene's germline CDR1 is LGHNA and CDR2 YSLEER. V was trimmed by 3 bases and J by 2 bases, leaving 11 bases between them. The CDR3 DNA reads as TGCGCCAGCAGCCAGGGGCGAACACCCTACAATGAGCAGTTCTTC. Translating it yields CASSQGRTPYNEQFF.

As DNA, the CDR3 is TGCAGCGGACGGGGGAGAGTAACAGATACGCAGTATTTT. This sequence encodes CSGRGRVTDTQYF. The gene calls are TRBV29-1 and TRBJ2-3, with D perhaps matching TRBD2 (6 bases). Per germline, CDR1 SQVTM and CDR2 ANQGSEA. This CDR3 is built from 13 residues. The V end was cut by 7 bases, the J end by 3 bases, with 14 bases between.

The CDR3 DNA is TGTGCCAGCAGCCAAGGATCGACAGGGAGTCCCCAGCATTTT. Protein product: CASSQGSTGSPQHF. The rearrangement joins TRBV7-9 to TRBJ1-5; TRBD1 agrees at 7 bases. The germline gives CDR1 SEHNR, CDR2 FQNEAQ (reference sequence). The CDR3 is made up of 14 amino acids. V dropped 5 bases and J dropped 10; count of bases not matched to a gene: 11.

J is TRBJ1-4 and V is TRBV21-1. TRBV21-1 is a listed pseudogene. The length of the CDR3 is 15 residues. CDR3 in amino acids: CASSSWTLGCEKLFF. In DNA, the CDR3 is TGTGCCAGCAGCTCCTGGACGCTGGGGTGTGAAAAACTGTTTTTT.

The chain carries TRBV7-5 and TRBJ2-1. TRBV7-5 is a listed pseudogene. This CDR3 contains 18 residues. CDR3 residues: CVRSLGRGRQSSYNEQFF. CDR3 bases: TGTGTCAGAAGCTTAGGCCGCGGACGTCAGAGCTCCTACAATGAGCAGTTCTTC.

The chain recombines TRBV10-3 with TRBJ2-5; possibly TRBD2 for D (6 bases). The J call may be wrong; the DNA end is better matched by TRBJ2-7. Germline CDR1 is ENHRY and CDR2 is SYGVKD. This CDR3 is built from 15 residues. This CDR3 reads CAISEEGLGLGEQYF. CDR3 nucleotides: TGTGCCATCAGTGAAGAGGGACTTGGGCTTGGCGAGCAGTACTTC.

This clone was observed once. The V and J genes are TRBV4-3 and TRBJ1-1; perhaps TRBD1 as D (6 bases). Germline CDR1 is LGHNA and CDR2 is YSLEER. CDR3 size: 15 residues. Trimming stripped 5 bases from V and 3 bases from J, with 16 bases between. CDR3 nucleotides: TGCGCCAGCAGCTCTCAGGCCGGGGGGCACACTGAAGCTTTCTTT. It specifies CASSSQAGGHTEAFF.

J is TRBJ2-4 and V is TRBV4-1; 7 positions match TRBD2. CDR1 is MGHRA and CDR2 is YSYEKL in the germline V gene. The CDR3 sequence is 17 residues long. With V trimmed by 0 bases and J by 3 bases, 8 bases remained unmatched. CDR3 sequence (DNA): TGCGCCAGCAGCCAAGATCAAACGGGAGGCGGCAAAAACATTCAGTACTTC. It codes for CASSQDQTGGGKNIQYF.

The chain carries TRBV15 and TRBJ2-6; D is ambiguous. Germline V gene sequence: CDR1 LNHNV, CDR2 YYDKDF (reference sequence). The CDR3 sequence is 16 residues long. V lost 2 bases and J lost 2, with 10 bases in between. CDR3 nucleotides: TGTGCCACCAGCAGATTAGGGTCCCCTGGGGCCAACGTCCTGACTTTC. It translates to CATSRLGSPGANVLTF.

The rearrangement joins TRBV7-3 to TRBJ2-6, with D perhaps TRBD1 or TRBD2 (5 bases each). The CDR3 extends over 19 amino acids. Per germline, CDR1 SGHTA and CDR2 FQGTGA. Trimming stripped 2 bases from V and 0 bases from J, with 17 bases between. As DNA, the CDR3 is TGTGCCAGCAGCTTAGGTCCCACGGGACCCTACTCTGGGGCCAACGTCCTGACTTTC. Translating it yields CASSLGPTGPYSGANVLTF.

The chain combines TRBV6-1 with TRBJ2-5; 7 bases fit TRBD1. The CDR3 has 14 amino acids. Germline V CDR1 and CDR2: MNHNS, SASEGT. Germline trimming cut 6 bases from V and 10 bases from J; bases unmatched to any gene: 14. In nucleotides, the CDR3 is TGTGCCAGCAGCGTCTCGCAGGCCTCAGGGGGCCAGTACTTC. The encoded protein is CASSVSQASGGQYF.

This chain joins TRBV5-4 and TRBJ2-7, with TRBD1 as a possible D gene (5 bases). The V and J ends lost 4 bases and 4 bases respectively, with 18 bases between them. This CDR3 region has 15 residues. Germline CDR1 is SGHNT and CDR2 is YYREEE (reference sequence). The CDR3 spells CASSGRGREDYEQYF. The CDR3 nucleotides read TGTGCCAGCAGCGGAAGGGGCAGGGAAGATTACGAGCAGTACTTC.

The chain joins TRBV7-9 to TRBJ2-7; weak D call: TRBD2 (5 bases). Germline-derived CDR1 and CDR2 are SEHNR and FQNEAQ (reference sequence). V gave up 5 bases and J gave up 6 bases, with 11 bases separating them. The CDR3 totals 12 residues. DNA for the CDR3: TGTGCCAGCAGCCGATTAGCGCTCGAGCAGTACTTC. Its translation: CASSRLALEQYF.

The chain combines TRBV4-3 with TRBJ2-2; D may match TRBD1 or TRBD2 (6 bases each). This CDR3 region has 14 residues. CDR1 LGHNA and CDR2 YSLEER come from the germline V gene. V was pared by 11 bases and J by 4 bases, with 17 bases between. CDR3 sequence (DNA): TGCGCCTCCAAACCCGAGGGGGGCACCGGGGAGCTGTTTTTT. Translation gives CASKPEGGTGELFF.

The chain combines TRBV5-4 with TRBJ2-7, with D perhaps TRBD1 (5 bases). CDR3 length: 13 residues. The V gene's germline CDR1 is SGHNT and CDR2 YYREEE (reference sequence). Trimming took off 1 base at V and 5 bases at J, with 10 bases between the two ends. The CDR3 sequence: CASSLQGLNEQYF. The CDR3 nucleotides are TGTGCCAGCAGCTTGCAGGGTCTAAACGAGCAGTACTTC.

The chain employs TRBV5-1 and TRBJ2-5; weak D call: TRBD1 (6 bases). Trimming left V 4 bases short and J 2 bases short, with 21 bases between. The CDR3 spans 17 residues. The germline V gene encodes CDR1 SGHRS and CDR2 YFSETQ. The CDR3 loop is CASSRRQVVSGQETQYF. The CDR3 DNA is TGCGCCAGCAGCAGACGACAGGTAGTGTCGGGGCAAGAGACCCAGTACTTC.

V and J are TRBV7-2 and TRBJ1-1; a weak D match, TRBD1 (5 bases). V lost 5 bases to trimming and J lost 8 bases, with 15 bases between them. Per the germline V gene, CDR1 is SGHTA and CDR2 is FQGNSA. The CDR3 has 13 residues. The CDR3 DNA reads TGTGCCAGCAGCCTTACTACGACAGCAGAAGCTTTCTTT. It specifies CASSLTTTAEAFF.

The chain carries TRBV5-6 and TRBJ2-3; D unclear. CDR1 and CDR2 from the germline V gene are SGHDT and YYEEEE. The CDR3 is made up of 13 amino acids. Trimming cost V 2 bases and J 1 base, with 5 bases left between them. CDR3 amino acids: CASSFWGTDTQYF. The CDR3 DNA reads TGTGCCAGCAGCTTTTGGGGCACAGATACGCAGTATTTT.

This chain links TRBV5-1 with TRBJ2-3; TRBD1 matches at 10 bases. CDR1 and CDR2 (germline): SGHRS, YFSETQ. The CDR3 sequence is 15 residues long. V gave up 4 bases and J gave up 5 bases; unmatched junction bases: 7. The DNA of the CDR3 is TGCGCCAGCAGCACCTCCGGGACAGGGGTAGATACGCAGTATTTT. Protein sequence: CASSTSGTGVDTQYF. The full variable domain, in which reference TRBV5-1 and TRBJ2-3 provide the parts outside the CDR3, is KAGVTQTPRYLIKTRGQQVTLSCSPISGHRSVSWYQQTPGQGLQFLFEYFSETQRNKGNFPGRFSGRQFSNSRSEMNVSTLELGDSALYLCASSTSGTGVDTQYFGPGTRLTVL.

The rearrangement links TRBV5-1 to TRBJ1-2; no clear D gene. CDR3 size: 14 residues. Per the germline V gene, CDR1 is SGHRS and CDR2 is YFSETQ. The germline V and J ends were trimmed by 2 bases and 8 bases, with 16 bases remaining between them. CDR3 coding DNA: TGCGCCAGCAGCTTTCTAGAGGGATCGGAGGGCTACACCTTC. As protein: CASSFLEGSEGYTF.

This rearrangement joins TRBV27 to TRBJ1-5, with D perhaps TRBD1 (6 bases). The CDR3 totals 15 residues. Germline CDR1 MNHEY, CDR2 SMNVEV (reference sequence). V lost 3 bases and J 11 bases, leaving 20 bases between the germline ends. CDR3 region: CASSLFRGGFMSQHF. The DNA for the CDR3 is TGTGCCAGCAGTTTGTTCAGGGGAGGGTTCATGTCCCAGCATTTT.

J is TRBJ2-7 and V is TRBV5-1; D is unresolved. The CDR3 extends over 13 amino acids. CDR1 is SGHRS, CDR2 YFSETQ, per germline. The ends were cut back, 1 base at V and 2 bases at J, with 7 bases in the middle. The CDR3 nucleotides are TGCGCCAGCAGCTTGTACGGACCCTACGAGCAGTACTTC. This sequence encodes CASSLYGPYEQYF.

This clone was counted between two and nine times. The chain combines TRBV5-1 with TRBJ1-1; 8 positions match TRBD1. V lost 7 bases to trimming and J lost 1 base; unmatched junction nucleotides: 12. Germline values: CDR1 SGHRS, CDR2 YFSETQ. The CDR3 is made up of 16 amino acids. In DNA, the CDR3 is TGCGCCAGCTCTAGTCTCGGACAGGGCGGGAACACTGAAGCTTTCTTT. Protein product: CASSSLGQGGNTEAFF.

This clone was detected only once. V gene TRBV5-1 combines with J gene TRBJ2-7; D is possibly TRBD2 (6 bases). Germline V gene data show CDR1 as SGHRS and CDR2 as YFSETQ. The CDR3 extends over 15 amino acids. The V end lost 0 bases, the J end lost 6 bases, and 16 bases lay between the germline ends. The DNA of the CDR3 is TGCGCCAGCAGCTTGGGCGGGGCGTTAATGGGCGAGCAGTACTTC. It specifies CASSLGGALMGEQYF.

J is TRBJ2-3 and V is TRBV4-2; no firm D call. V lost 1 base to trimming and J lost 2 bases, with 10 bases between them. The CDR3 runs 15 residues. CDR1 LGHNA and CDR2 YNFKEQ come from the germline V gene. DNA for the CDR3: TGTGCCAGCAGCCAAGCTACACGACCCACAGATACGCAGTATTTT. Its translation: CASSQATRPTDTQYF.

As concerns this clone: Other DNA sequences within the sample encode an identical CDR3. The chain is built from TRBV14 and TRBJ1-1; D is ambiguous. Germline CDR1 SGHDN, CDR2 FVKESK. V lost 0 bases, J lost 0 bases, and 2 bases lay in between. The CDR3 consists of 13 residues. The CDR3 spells CASSQDVNTEAFF. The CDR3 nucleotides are TGTGCCAGCAGCCAAGATGTGAACACTGAAGCTTTCTTT. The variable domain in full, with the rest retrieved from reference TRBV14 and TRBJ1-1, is EAGVTQFPSHSVIEKGQTVTLRCDPISGHDNLYWYRRVMGKEIKFLLHFVKESKQDESGMPNNRFLAERTGGTYSTLKVQPAELEDSGVYFCASSQDVNTEAFFGQGTRLTVV.

CDR3 region: CAWSRGGRPNYGYTF. CDR3 bases: TGTGCCTGGAGCCGCGGCGGGAGACCTAACTATGGCTACACCTTC. The chain has TRBV30 and TRBJ1-2; D remains unclear. Germline V gives CDR1 GTSNPN, CDR2 SVGIG (reference sequence). The V and J ends lost 3 bases and 0 bases respectively, with 14 bases between them. This CDR3 has 15 residues.

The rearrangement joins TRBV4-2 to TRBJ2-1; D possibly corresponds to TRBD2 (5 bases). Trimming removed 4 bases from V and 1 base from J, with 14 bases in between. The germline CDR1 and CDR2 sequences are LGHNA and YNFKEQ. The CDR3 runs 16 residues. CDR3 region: CASSPYRRGSYNEQFF. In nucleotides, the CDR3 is TGTGCCAGCAGCCCTTATCGTCGGGGATCCTACAATGAGCAGTTCTTC.

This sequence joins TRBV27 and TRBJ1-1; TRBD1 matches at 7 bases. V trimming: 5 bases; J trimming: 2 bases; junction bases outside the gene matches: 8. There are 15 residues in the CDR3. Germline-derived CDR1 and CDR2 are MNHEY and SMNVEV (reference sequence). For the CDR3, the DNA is TGTGCCAGCAGTCTTAACAGGGGCTCAAACACTGAAGCTTTCTTT. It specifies CASSLNRGSNTEAFF.

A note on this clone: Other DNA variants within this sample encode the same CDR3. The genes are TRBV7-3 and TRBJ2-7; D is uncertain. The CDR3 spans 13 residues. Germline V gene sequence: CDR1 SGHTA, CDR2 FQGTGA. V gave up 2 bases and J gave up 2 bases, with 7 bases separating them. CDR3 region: CASSLGNTYEQYF. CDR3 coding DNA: TGTGCCAGCAGCTTAGGCAACACCTACGAGCAGTACTTC.